This is a list of T cell receptor beta chains from one sample in a study of cytomegalovirus exposure and HLA in healthy donors. Clones were read by immunoSEQ multiplex PCR, and TCRdb kept only the in-frame ones, dropping some. The profile shows about 130,000 clones, around 80% of them singletons. Sequenced: PBMCs. The receptor set was obtained from a boy younger than 10 in good health and CMV-seronegative. CDR3s include the opening cysteine and the closing phenylalanine or tryptophan. The D gene is left open where the match is weak. Clone size appears in some rows only: once, few, many, or a class for an expanded clone.

TRBV5-4	TRBD1	TRBJ2-3	-	CASSGRDRGHTDTQYF	TGTGCCAGCAGCGGCCGGGACAGGGGTCACACAGATACGCAGTATTTT
TRBV4-2	-	TRBJ2-3	-	CASSQGGGPTDTQYF	TGTGCCAGCAGCCAAGGGGGGGGCCCTACAGATACGCAGTATTTT
TRBV5-6	-	TRBJ1-1	-	CASSLGRGLEAFF	TGTGCCAGCAGTCTAGGGCGGGGCCTTGAAGCTTTCTTT
TRBV5-1	-	TRBJ2-7	-	CASSLERGYEQYF	TGCGCCAGCAGCTTGGAAAGGGGGTACGAGCAGTACTTC
TRBV7-9	TRBD2	TRBJ2-1	-	CATLAPLADYNEQFF	TGTGCCACTCTGGCCCCACTAGCGGACTACAATGAGCAGTTCTTC
TRBV30	TRBD1	TRBJ2-6	-	CAWKVGGSGANVLTF	TGTGCCTGGAAGGTAGGGGGCAGTGGGGCCAACGTCCTGACTTTC
TRBV7-9	TRBD1	TRBJ2-7	once	CASSHPHGQGDSYEQYF	TGTGCCAGCAGCCACCCCCATGGACAGGGGGACTCCTACGAGCAGTACTTC
TRBV5-4	TRBD2	TRBJ2-4	-	CASSPGLAGINKNIQYF	TGTGCCAGCAGCCCGGGACTAGCGGGGATCAACAAAAACATTCAGTACTTC
TRBV4-2	TRBD2	TRBJ2-1	few	CASSQDTGGVNEQFF	TGTGCCAGCAGCCAAGATACGGGAGGGGTCAATGAGCAGTTCTTC
TRBV6-1	TRBD2	TRBJ2-5	few	CASSEEAGGQETQYF	TGTGCCAGCAGTGAAGAGGCGGGGGGCCAAGAGACCCAGTACTTC
TRBV21-1	-	TRBJ1-1	-	CASSRPTEANTEAFF	TGTGCCAGCAGCAGACCGACAGAAGCGAACACTGAAGCTTTCTTT
TRBV19	-	TRBJ2-1	-	CASSIGGTSSYNEQFF	TGTGCCAGTAGTATAGGCGGAACCAGCTCCTACAATGAGCAGTTCTTC
TRBV6-6	TRBD1	TRBJ1-2	-	CASRDRVYGYTF	TGTGCCAGCAGGGACAGGGTCTATGGCTACACCTTC
TRBV19	TRBD1	TRBJ2-2	-	CASSIPSGQGVSFTGELFF	TGTGCCAGTAGTATCCCATCCGGTCAGGGGGTTTCTTTCACCGGGGAGCTGTTTTTT
TRBV18	TRBD1	TRBJ2-7	few	CASSPVQGSTYEQYF	TGTGCCAGCTCACCCGTACAGGGGTCGACCTACGAGCAGTACTTC
TRBV7-2	-	TRBJ2-3	-	CASSFVAARSSTDTQYF	TGTGCCAGCAGCTTTGTAGCGGCACGCTCTAGCACAGATACGCAGTATTTT
TRBV13	-	TRBJ1-4	-	CASSIQADRSNEKLFF	TGTGCCAGCAGCATCCAGGCCGACAGGTCTAATGAAAAACTGTTTTTT
TRBV6-1	-	TRBJ2-5	-	CASSAVPQETQYF	TGTGCCAGCAGTGCAGTGCCCCAAGAGACCCAGTACTTC
TRBV6-5	-	TRBJ1-1	-	CASSGQRGTEAFF	TGTGCCAGCAGCGGACAGCGGGGCACTGAAGCTTTCTTT
TRBV11-2	TRBD2	TRBJ2-1	-	CASSLIGLAGWRNEQFF	TGTGCCAGCAGCTTAATAGGACTAGCGGGGTGGAGGAATGAGCAGTTCTTC
TRBV6-1	-	TRBJ1-1	few	CASSEADGSNTEAFF	TGTGCCAGCAGTGAAGCCGACGGGAGTAACACTGAAGCTTTCTTT
TRBV6-1	-	TRBJ2-5	once	CASSGITAGQETQYF	TGTGCCAGCAGTGGGATTACAGCGGGCCAAGAGACCCAGTACTTC
TRBV9	TRBD2	TRBJ2-1	-	CASSVLAGSSYNEQFF	TGTGCCAGCAGCGTACTAGCGGGGTCCTCCTACAATGAGCAGTTCTTC
TRBV5-4	-	TRBJ1-4	-	CASREAGQSNEKLFF	TGTGCCAGCAGGGAAGCTGGACAGTCTAATGAAAAACTGTTTTTT
TRBV2	-	TRBJ2-5	-	CASTPPGGQAFQETQYF	TGTGCCAGCACTCCTCCCGGCGGGCAGGCCTTCCAAGAGACCCAGTACTTC
TRBV5-1	-	TRBJ2-3	-	CASSLTSTDTQYF	TGCGCCAGCAGCTTGACAAGCACAGATACGCAGTATTTT
TRBV6-6	TRBD1	TRBJ1-4	-	CASSLRGQGKEKLFF	TGTGCCAGCAGTTTGCGGGGACAGGGAAAAGAAAAACTGTTTTTT
TRBV9	TRBD2	TRBJ2-1	-	CASSVGWEGNEQFF	TGTGCCAGCAGCGTAGGGTGGGAGGGGAATGAGCAGTTCTTC
TRBV6-4	-	TRBJ1-2	-	CASSYSKYGGLGGYTF	TGTGCCAGCAGTTACTCGAAATATGGGGGGTTGGGTGGCTACACCTTC
TRBV5-5	TRBD1	TRBJ1-1	-	CASRRDRGRTEAFF	TGTGCCAGCAGAAGAGACAGGGGAAGGACTGAAGCTTTCTTT
TRBV4-2	-	TRBJ1-1	-	CASSQEAGYYTEAFF	TGTGCCAGCAGCCAGGAAGCAGGGTACTACACTGAAGCTTTCTTT
TRBV19	TRBD2	TRBJ2-1	-	CASSMGLAGVGNEQFF	TGTGCCAGTAGTATGGGGCTAGCGGGAGTAGGGAATGAGCAGTTCTTC
TRBV6-1	TRBD2	TRBJ2-5	few	CASTQLAGAGETQYF	TGTGCCAGCACCCAACTAGCGGGAGCGGGGGAGACCCAGTACTTC
TRBV10-1	-	TRBJ1-6	-	CASSDRDNSPLHF	TGCGCCAGCAGTGACAGGGATAATTCACCCCTCCACTTT
TRBV4-2	-	TRBJ2-7	-	CASSQETGYEQYF	TGTGCCAGCAGCCAAGAGACAGGCTACGAGCAGTACTTC
TRBV5-5	-	TRBJ2-7	few	CASSHVRGYEQYF	TGTGCCAGCAGCCACGTACGGGGCTACGAGCAGTACTTC
TRBV5-4	TRBD2	TRBJ2-1	-	CASRTSGNNEQFF	TGTGCCAGCAGGACTAGCGGGAATAATGAGCAGTTCTTC